This TCR beta chain was recovered during a study of T-cell memory formation after mild COVID-19. There are many counts of this clonotype. Its target is unknown. It was 5'RACE with constant-segment primers that produced the TCR alpha and TCR beta cDNA libraries, which carried sample barcodes and UMIs. Each CDR3 protein gets one entry after TCRdb re-called the 5' RACE reads with MiXCR. The sample contains under 300,000 distinct CDR3 sequences, approximately 7.6% of which appear only once. Study-level results: CD8+ contracting clones occupied EMRA, while CD4+ ones occupied mainly CM and EM.

The clonotype was recovered from a man aged 18 to 30 who had mild COVID-19 (a few samples of this study predate the infection). Cell type and time point are not known. The sample taken for sequencing was PBMCs or a T cell subset sorted from them (not recorded which).

For the CDR3, the DNA is TGCGCCAGCAGCTATACCGGGACGCTAAGCTACGAGCAGTACTTC. It encodes CASSYTGTLSYEQYF. The chain carries TRBV5-1 and TRBJ2-7; the D gene could be TRBD1 or TRBD2 (5 bases each). The CDR3 is 15 amino acids. Germline lookup yields CDR1 SGHRS and CDR2 YFSETQ. The V end lost 3 bases, the J end lost 3 bases, and 16 bases lay between the germline ends.